The T cell receptor beta chain under discussion was sequenced for a study of neurological immune-mediated disorders. Study-level findings and limits: The study found no CDR3 amino acid sequences shared by expanded clones across subjects, suggesting private repertoires in all groups.

This clonotype was seen ten or more times. Its antigen remains unknown. This CDR3 is 13 amino acids long. Trimming removed 4 bases from V and 6 bases from J, with 14 bases in between. Germline CDR1 and CDR2: SGHRS and YFSETQ. Time point here: longitudinal time-point 2. Maryland, USA blood bank volunteers served as healthy controls. A total of 2 million PBMCs stored at -80 degrees C provided the unsorted libraries. The cDNA was generated by 5'RACE with 10-nucleotide random UMIs. In TCRdb, the 5' RACE reads were re-called with MiXCR into one record per CDR3 protein. The sample carries 55,000 to 65,000 distinct CDR3 sequences, nearly 10% recorded once.

This chain uses TRBV5-1 with TRBJ2-7; the D gene is possibly TRBD1 (6 bases). The sequenced material came from PBMCs. This TCR was sampled from a young man in good health. CDR3 nucleotides: TGCGCCAGCAGCCCCGGGACACCTCTCGAGCAGTACTTC. Its translation: CASSPGTPLEQYF.